The entry below describes one T cell receptor (beta chain). The source of the sample is a study of blood T cell repertoires in COVID-19. Study details: There were acute and convalescent COVID-19 samples, and they came from the United States, Italy and Spain. The analysed material was cDNA or gDNA that came from T cells, B-cell-depleted T cells, or PBMCs.

CDR1 is MNHNY and CDR2 is SVGAGI in the germline V gene (reference sequence). CDR3 length: 13 residues. The V end lost 6 bases, the J end lost 6 bases, and 12 bases lay between the germline ends. Methods used by the authors: Amplifying reference gene primers gave estimates of nucleated cell counts. The table came from immunoSEQ multiplex PCR; TCRdb's copy has only in-frame clones and leaves some out. The V and J calls and clone size were taken over from that table, and D and trimming were inferred from the DNA. Altogether some 150,000 clones are present, 88% being singletons, with the ten largest covering approximately 2.3%.

This chain connects TRBV6-6 to TRBJ1-5; D is possibly TRBD1 (5 bases). Specimen: peripheral blood. The receptor was isolated from a woman in her sixties or seventies with acute or convalescent COVID-19. CDR3 DNA: TGTGCCAGCAGCCAGATAAGGGGTCAGCCCCAGCATTTT. Translation: CASSQIRGQPQHF.